These 15 T cell receptor beta chains came from one sample sequenced in a study of blood T cell repertoires in COVID-19. The repertoire was sequenced with immunoSEQ multiplex PCR; TCRdb's copy has only in-frame clones and lacks some. The profile shows about 98,000 clones, 70% to 90% of them singletons. Input material: peripheral blood. Receptors originate from a man in his sixties with acute or convalescent COVID-19.

The chain combines TRBV3-1 (or the pseudogene TRBV3-2) with TRBJ1-6; TRBD1 matches at 8 bases. The CDR3 covers 20 residues. Germline CDR1 and CDR2: LGHDT and YNNKEL (reference sequence). The V segment lost 0 bases and the J segment 0 bases; nucleotides outside the gene matches: 10. The CDR3 bases are TGTGCCAGCAGCCAAGAGGGACAGGAAGGCTACAGCTCCTATAATTCACCCCTCCACTTT. It encodes CASSQEGQEGYSSYNSPLHF.

The chain links TRBV14 to TRBJ2-1; D call uncertain. There are 15 residues in the CDR3. CDR1 is SGHDN, CDR2 FVKESK, per germline. Trimming took off 4 bases at V and 7 bases at J, with 17 bases between the two ends. The CDR3 here is CASSPPSAPHNEQFF. In DNA, the CDR3 is TGTGCCAGCAGCCCCCCCAGCGCCCCACATAATGAGCAGTTCTTC.

This chain uses TRBV6-1 with TRBJ1-1; D gene uncertain. Germline V CDR1 and CDR2: MNHNS, SASEGT. The length of the CDR3 is 15 residues. V was trimmed by 3 bases and J by 5 bases, leaving 16 bases between them. The DNA of the CDR3 is TGTGCCAGCAGTGAGGGAGTGGAGGGAGGAACTGAAGCTTTCTTT. Its translation: CASSEGVEGGTEAFF.

The V gene is TRBV9, the J gene TRBJ2-5; 14 bases line up with TRBD2. The CDR3 extends over 16 amino acids. CDR1 and CDR2 from the germline V gene are SGDLS and YYNGEE. The V segment lost 2 bases and the J segment 2 bases; nucleotides outside the gene matches: 2. CDR3 sequence (DNA): TGTGCCAGCAGCGTGGGGACTAGCGGGGGACAAGAGACCCAGTACTTC. This gives the protein CASSVGTSGGQETQYF. The full variable domain, with the rest looked up from reference TRBV9 and TRBJ2-5, is DSGVTQTPKHLITATGQRVTLRCSPRSGDLSVYWYQQSLDQGLQFLIQYYNGEERAKGNILERFSAQQFPDLHSELNLSSLELGDSALYFCASSVGTSGGQETQYFGPGTRLLVL.

The rearrangement uses TRBV4-2 and TRBJ1-1; a possible D gene is TRBD1 (5 bases). Germline CDR1 reads LGHNA; CDR2 reads YNFKEQ. The CDR3 contains 15 residues. V gave up 1 base and J gave up 4 bases, with 13 bases separating them. This CDR3 reads CASSQGGGGATEAFF. CDR3 sequence (DNA): TGTGCCAGCAGCCAAGGTGGGGGAGGGGCCACTGAAGCTTTCTTT.

The chain is built from TRBV24-1 and TRBJ2-3; 7 bases agree with TRBD2. The V and J ends lost 7 bases and 3 bases, in that order; junction bases with no gene match: 3. From germline, CDR1 is KGHDR and CDR2 SFDVKD. CDR3 length equals 13 residues. Here the CDR3 reads CATSLRETDTQYF. The CDR3 DNA sequence: TGTGCCACCAGCTTGCGGGAGACAGATACGCAGTATTTT.

The chain combines TRBV28 with TRBJ1-6, with unresolved D. The length of the CDR3 is 12 residues. The germline CDR1 and CDR2 sequences are MDHEN and SYDVKM. V gave up 1 base and J gave up 13 bases, with 8 bases separating them. The CDR3 coding sequence is TGTGCCAGCAGTTTATCCCCTCCCCCCCTCCACTTT. Residues: CASSLSPPPLHF.

This clone was seen a handful of times. The chain has TRBV19 and TRBJ2-7, with TRBD2 matching over 12 bases. Germline values: CDR1 LNHDA, CDR2 SQIVND (reference sequence). The CDR3 length is 15 residues. V shed 4 bases, J shed 5 bases, and the junction held 6 bases outside the gene matches. The CDR3 here is CASSTLGLAGNEQYF. CDR3 coding DNA: TGTGCCAGTAGTACTCTAGGACTAGCGGGGAACGAGCAGTACTTC.

Here the CDR3 DNA reads TGTGCCAGCAGCCTCGGGACAGGGGTCTACAATGAGCAGTTCTTC. This codes for CASSLGTGVYNEQFF. The chain combines TRBV5-6 with TRBJ2-1; 10 bases are a match to TRBD1. Germline V gene lookup returns CDR1 SGHDT and CDR2 YYEEEE. The length of the CDR3 is 15 residues. Trimming removed 4 bases from V and 3 bases from J; junction bases left unmatched: 4.

V is TRBV9 and J is TRBJ1-1; TRBD1 aligns across 7 bases. Germline assignment: CDR1 SGDLS and CDR2 YYNGEE. This CDR3 is 14 amino acids long. V lost 6 bases, J lost 1 base, and 6 bases stayed unmatched. The CDR3 sequence is CASTLGQSNTEAFF. In nucleotides, the CDR3 is TGTGCCAGCACCTTGGGACAGTCGAACACTGAAGCTTTCTTT.

There are a few counts of this clone. V gene TRBV5-1 combines with J gene TRBJ2-7, with D possibly being TRBD2 (5 bases). CDR1 is SGHRS, CDR2 YFSETQ, per germline. V lost 5 bases and J lost 3, with 15 bases in between. This CDR3 region has 14 residues. In DNA, the CDR3 is TGCGCCAGCAGACCCGACACGGGAAGCTACGAGCAGTACTTC. Translation gives CASRPDTGSYEQYF.

This clone was seen only once. The chain recombines TRBV5-1 with TRBJ1-6; no clear D gene. Germline V CDR1 and CDR2: SGHRS, YFSETQ. V was trimmed by 4 bases and J by 10 bases, leaving 15 bases between them. There are 14 residues in the CDR3. CDR3 sequence reads: CASSPGFGGSPLHF. The CDR3 coding sequence is TGCGCCAGCAGCCCTGGCTTCGGAGGCTCACCCCTCCACTTT. Together with reference TRBV5-1 and TRBJ1-6, the CDR3 gives the full variable domain: KAGVTQTPRYLIKTRGQQVTLSCSPISGHRSVSWYQQTPGQGLQFLFEYFSETQRNKGNFPGRFSGRQFSNSRSEMNVSTLELGDSALYLCASSPGFGGSPLHFGNGTRLTVT.

This chain joins TRBV7-3 and TRBJ2-5; weak D call: TRBD2 (5 bases). V was shortened by 1 base and J by 2 bases, with 8 bases between the two germline ends. This CDR3 contains 14 residues. Germline CDR1 reads SGHTA; CDR2 reads FQGTGA. The CDR3 here is CASSLSGPQETQYF. CDR3 coding DNA: TGTGCCAGCAGCTTAAGCGGGCCACAAGAGACCCAGTACTTC.

The rearrangement links TRBV5-1 to TRBJ1-4, with 7 positions matching TRBD1. The CDR3 consists of 14 residues. Germline V lookup: CDR1 SGHRS, CDR2 YFSETQ. The trim removed 4 bases at V and 4 bases at J, leaving 4 bases unmatched. The CDR3 nucleotides read TGCGCCAGCAGCCTGGGACAGCTTAATGAAAAACTGTTTTTT. This codes for CASSLGQLNEKLFF.

The rearrangement joins TRBV7-2 to TRBJ1-5, with 7 bases that match TRBD1. The CDR3 covers 14 residues. V was clipped by 1 base and J by 7 bases; unmatched bases: 4. CDR1 is SGHTA, CDR2 FQGNSA, per germline. The chain's CDR3 is CASSLVQGTQPQHF. DNA of the CDR3: TGTGCCAGCAGCTTAGTACAGGGGACCCAGCCCCAGCATTTT.